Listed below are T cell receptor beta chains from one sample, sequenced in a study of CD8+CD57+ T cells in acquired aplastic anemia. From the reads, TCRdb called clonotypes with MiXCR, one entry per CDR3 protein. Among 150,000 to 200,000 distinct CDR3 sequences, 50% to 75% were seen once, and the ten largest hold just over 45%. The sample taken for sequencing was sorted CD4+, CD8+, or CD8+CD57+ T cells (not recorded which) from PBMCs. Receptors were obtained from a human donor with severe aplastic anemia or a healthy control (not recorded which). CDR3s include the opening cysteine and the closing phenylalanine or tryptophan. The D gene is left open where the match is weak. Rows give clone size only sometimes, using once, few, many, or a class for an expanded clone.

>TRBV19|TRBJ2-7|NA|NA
TGTGCCAGTAGTGCCTTGGGGACATCCTACGAGCAGTACTTC
CASSALGTSYEQYF
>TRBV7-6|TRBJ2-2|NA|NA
TGTGCCAGCAGCTTGGGCCAGGAGCTGTTTTTT
CASSLGQELFF
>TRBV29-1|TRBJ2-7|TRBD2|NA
TGCAGCGTTGTGGGGGGGGAAGGCAGGGCATTCTACGAGCAGTACTTC
CSVVGGEGRAFYEQYF
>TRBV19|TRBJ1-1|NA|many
TGTGCCAGTAGTATCGGCGGACCGAACACTGAAGCTTTCTTT
CASSIGGPNTEAFF
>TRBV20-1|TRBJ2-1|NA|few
TGCAGTGCTAGTAGGCGGGGTAGCTCCTACAATGAGCAGTTCTTC
CSASRRGSSYNEQFF
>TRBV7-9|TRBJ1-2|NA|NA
TGTGCCAGCAGCTCTCGGACCTATGGCTACACCTTC
CASSSRTYGYTF
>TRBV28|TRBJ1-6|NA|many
TGTGCCAGCAGTTTTATTGGTGGTTATTCACCCCTCCACTTT
CASSFIGGYSPLHF
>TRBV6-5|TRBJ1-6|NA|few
TGTGCCAGCAGTTACGAAAGCAGGCTTTCACCCCTCCACTTT
CASSYESRLSPLHF
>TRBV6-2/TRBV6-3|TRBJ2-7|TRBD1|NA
TGTGCCAGCAGTAAAAGGACAGGGGGCGACGAGCAGTACTTC
CASSKRTGGDEQYF
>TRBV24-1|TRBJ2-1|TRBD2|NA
TGTGCCACCAGTGATCGGCTAGCGGGTAGTCCCAATGAGCAGTTCTTC
CATSDRLAGSPNEQFF
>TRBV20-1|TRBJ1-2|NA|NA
TGCAGTGCTAGGACTCAAGTAGGCTACACCTTC
CSARTQVGYTF
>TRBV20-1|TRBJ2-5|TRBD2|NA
TGCAGCGCGAATGGGGGAGCGGGGTTCCAAGAGACCCAGTACTTC
CSANGGAGFQETQYF
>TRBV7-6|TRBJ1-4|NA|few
TGTGCCAGCAGCTTCGCTAATGAAAAACTGTTTTTT
CASSFANEKLFF
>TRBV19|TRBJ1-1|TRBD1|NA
TGTGCCAGTAGTAAAACCGGGACAGGGGCCATTGAAGCTTTCTTT
CASSKTGTGAIEAFF
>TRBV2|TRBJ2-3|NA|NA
TGTGCCAGCAGTGAGGGCCCGGGCGGCACAGATACGCAGTATTTT
CASSEGPGGTDTQYF
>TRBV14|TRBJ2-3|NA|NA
TGTGCCAGCAGCCTCCGGACCGACTTCACAGATACGCAGTATTTT
CASSLRTDFTDTQYF
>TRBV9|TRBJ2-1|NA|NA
TGTGCCAGCAGCGTAGGATCACCGTACCAAGAGACCCAGTTCTTC
CASSVGSPYQETQFF
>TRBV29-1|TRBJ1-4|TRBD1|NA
TGCAGCTCAAGACAGGGGGCTAATGAAAAACTGTTTTTT
CSSRQGANEKLFF
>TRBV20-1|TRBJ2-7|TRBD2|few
TGCAGTGCTAGAGCTAGCGGGGGACCCAACTACGAGCAGTACTTC
CSARASGGPNYEQYF
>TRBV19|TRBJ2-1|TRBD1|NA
TGTGCCAGTAGTATAGCCGACAGGGGGCAGAGTGAGCAGTTCTTC
CASSIADRGQSEQFF
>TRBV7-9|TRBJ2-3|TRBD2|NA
TGTGCCAGCAGCTCTCAGGGACTAGCGGGGGGGCCCTTCGAGGGCCCTAGCACAGATACGCAGTATTTT
CASSSQGLAGGPFEGPSTDTQYF
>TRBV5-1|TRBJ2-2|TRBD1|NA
TGCGCCAGCAGCTTGGGAGGGACAGGGTCCGCCCGGGAGCTGTTTTTT
CASSLGGTGSARELFF
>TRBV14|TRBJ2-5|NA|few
TGTGCCAGCAGCCAAAACTGGGGCAGTATTGAGACCCAGTACTTC
CASSQNWGSIETQYF
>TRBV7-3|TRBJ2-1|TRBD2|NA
TGTGCCAGCAGCTTAGGTAGCGGGGGGAGAGATGAGCAGTTCTTC
CASSLGSGGRDEQFF
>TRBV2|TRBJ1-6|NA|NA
TGTGCCAGCAGTGCGGGTGGAACGTGGAATTCACCCCTCCACTTT
CASSAGGTWNSPLHF
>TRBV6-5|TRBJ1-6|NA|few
TGTGCCAGCAGTTATGGAACAGGTGGTTCACCCCTCCACTTT
CASSYGTGGSPLHF
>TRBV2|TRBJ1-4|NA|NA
TGTGCCAGCAGTGGTAGCGGTGGGGACAATGAAAAACTGTTTTTT
CASSGSGGDNEKLFF
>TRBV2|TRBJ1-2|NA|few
TGTGCCAGCAGTGGGGCAGGCTATGGCTACACCTTC
CASSGAGYGYTF
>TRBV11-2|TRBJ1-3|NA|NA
TGTGCCAGCAGCATATACCGGGCCTCTGGAAACACCATATATTTT
CASSIYRASGNTIYF
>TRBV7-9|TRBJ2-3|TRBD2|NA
TGTGCCAGCAGTGCTGGACTAGCGGGAGTTGATACGCAGTATTTT
CASSAGLAGVDTQYF
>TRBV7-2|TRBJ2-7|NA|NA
TGTGCCAGCAGCTTAAGCCCCGTAGACTACGAGCAGTACTTC
CASSLSPVDYEQYF
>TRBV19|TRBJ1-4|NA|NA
TGTGCCAGTAGTATGGGAATGGACTCTAGCAGCGAAAAACTGTTTTTT
CASSMGMDSSSEKLFF
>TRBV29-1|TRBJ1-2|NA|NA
TGCAGCGCCCGAGCGGGAGGGGAGAACTATGGCTACACCTTC
CSARAGGENYGYTF
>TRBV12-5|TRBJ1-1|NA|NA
TGTGCCAGCAGTCCGAGGGGAGTAGGGGGTGAAGCTTTCTTT
CASSPRGVGGEAFF
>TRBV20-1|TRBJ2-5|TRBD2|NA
TGCAGTGCTAGAATGTCCAGCGGGATAAGCTCCTACAATGAGCAGTACTTC
CSARMSSGISSYNEQYF
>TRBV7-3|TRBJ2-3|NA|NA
TGTGCCAGCAGCTTAACCCGGGGTAGCACAGATACGCAGTATTTT
CASSLTRGSTDTQYF
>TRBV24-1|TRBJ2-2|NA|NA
TGTGCCACTTCGACCACCCGGGAGCTGTTTTTT
CATSTTRELFF
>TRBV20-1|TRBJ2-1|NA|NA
TGCAGTGCTGAGCGGCAGGGTTACAATGAGCAGTTCTTC
CSAERQGYNEQFF
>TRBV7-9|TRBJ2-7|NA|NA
TGTGCCAGCAGCCCAGGAGATATCGGGCCCTACGAGCAGTACTTC
CASSPGDIGPYEQYF
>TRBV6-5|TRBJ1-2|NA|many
TGTGCCAGCAGTTACTCGATCCAGGGACCCTATGGCTACACCTTC
CASSYSIQGPYGYTF
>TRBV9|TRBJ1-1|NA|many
TGTGCCAGCAGCGTAGAAGGGACACTGAACACTGAAGCTTTCTTT
CASSVEGTLNTEAFF
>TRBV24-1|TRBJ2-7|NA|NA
TGTGCCACCAGTGAGTCGGGACTGGGCGAGCAGTACTTC
CATSESGLGEQYF
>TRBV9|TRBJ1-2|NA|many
TGTGCCAGCAGCGTAGGTGAGGGGGACTATGGCTACACCTTC
CASSVGEGDYGYTF
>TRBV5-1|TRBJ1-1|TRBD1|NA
TGCGCCAGCACGGGACAGGGAATGGCTGAAGCTTTCTTT
CASTGQGMAEAFF